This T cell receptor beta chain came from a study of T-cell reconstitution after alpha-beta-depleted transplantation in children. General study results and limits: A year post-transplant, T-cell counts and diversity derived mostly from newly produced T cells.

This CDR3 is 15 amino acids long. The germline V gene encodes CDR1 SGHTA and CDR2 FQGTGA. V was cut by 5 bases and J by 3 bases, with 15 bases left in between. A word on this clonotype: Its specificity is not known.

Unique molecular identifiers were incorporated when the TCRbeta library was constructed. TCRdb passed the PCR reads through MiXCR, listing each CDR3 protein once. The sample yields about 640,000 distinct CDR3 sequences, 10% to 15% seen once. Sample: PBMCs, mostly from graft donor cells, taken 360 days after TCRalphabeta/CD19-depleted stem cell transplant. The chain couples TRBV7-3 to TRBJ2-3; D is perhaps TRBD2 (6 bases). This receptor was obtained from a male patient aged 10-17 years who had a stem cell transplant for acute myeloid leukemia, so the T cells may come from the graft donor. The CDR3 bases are TGTGCCAGCAGCCTGGGACTCATTCCGACAGATACGCAGTATTTT. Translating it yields CASSLGLIPTDTQYF. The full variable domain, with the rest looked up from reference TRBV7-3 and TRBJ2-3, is GAGVSQTPSNKVTEKGKYVELRCDPISGHTALYWYRQSLGQGPEFLIYFQGTGAADDSGLPNDRFFAVRPEGSVSTLKIQRTERGDSAVYLCASSLGLIPTDTQYFGPGTRLTVL.